The 4 T cell receptor beta chains in this list originate from one sample, sequenced in a study of T cells in localized non-small cell lung cancer. Some clones are missing from TCRdb's copy, which holds only in-frame ones; the method was immunoSEQ multiplex PCR. The sample holds about 6,000 clones, approximately 40% seen once. The sample consisted of lung tumor tissue, taken before any cancer treatment. The origin of the receptors is a woman aged 40-69 years with stage II squamous cell lung carcinoma.

This clone appeared a few times. The CDR3 sequence is CASSATLTGELFF. The CDR3 nucleotides read TGTGCCAGCAGCGCAACCCTAACCGGGGAGCTGTTTTTT. The chain joins TRBV6-8 to TRBJ2-2; D gene ambiguous. The V end lost 6 bases, the J end lost 5 bases, and 10 bases lay between the germline ends. CDR3 size: 13 residues. Germline V lookup: CDR1 MNHGY, CDR2 SAAAGT.

V is TRBV19 and J is TRBJ1-1; 7 nucleotides line up with TRBD1. Trimming took 9 bases from V and 6 from J; bases not matched to a gene: 13. This CDR3 has 14 residues. CDR1 LNHDA and CDR2 SQIVND come from the germline V gene (reference sequence). As DNA, the CDR3 is TGTGCCAGCCGGGACAGAACTGGGGTCGCTGAAGCTTTCTTT. It encodes CASRDRTGVAEAFF.

This clone was detected once. The rearrangement uses TRBV29-1 and TRBJ1-1, with 8 bases fitting TRBD1. The CDR3 is 13 amino acids. The J segment lost 0 bases and the V segment lost 6 bases, leaving 3 bases of the junction unmatched. Germline CDR1 is SQVTM and CDR2 is ANQGSEA. As DNA, the CDR3 is TGCAGCGTCGACAGGGGTTTGAACACTGAAGCTTTCTTT. Residues: CSVDRGLNTEAFF. Together with reference TRBV29-1 and TRBJ1-1, the CDR3 gives the full variable domain: SAVISQKPSRDICQRGTSLTIQCQVDSQVTMMFWYRQQPGQSLTLIATANQGSEATYESGFVIDKFPISRPNLTFSTLTVSNMSPEDSSIYLCSVDRGLNTEAFFGQGTRLTVV.

This clone came up a few times. The chain combines TRBV6-8 with TRBJ1-1; a weak D match, TRBD1 (6 bases). Trimming took off 4 bases at V and 4 bases at J, with 13 bases between the two ends. Per the germline V gene, CDR1 is MNHGY and CDR2 is SAAAGT. The CDR3 is made up of 14 amino acids. This CDR3 is CASSSPGVRTEAFF. The CDR3, as DNA: TGTGCCAGCAGTTCACCAGGGGTACGCACTGAAGCTTTCTTT.